The clone carrying this TCR beta chain was observed a single time. Its antigen is undetermined. Sequencing was performed with immunoSEQ multiplex PCR; in TCRdb, only in-frame clones are kept and a portion is missing. Among about 160,000 clones, roughly 95% were seen once, and the ten largest hold 0.89%. These data originate in a study of cytomegalovirus exposure and HLA in healthy donors. Study-level points and caveats: Rare TCR sequences predominated, though certain public TCRs were found in many donors. In the roughly 130 validation repertoires, a later analysis found that first-cohort TCR clusters tended to co-occur. The listing of 150 or so TCR beta chains classed them as cytomegalovirus-associated. It was confirmed in vitro that a few of the CMV-associated chains were specific for CMV antigens.

Losses at the gene ends were 1 base for V and 6 bases for J; bases not matched to a gene: 7. The CDR3 consists of 16 residues. Per germline, CDR1 MGHRA and CDR2 YSYEKL. The V call is TRBV4-1, the J call TRBJ2-3, with 10 bases matching TRBD2. The origin of this receptor is a woman aged 18-29 years in good health and CMV-seronegative. Material: PBMCs. This CDR3 reads CASSQGASGGGDTQYF. CDR3 nucleotide sequence: TGCGCCAGCAGCCAAGGTGCTAGCGGGGGCGGGGATACGCAGTATTTT.